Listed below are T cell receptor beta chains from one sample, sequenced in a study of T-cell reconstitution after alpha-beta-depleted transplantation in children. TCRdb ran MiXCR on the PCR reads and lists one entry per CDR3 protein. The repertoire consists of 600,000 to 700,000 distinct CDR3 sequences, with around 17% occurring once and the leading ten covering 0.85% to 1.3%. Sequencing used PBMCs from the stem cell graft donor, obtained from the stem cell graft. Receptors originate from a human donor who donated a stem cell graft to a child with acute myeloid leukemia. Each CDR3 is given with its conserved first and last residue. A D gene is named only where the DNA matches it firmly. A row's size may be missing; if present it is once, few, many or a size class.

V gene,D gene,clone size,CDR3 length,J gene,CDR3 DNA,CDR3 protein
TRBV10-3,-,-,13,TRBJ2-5,TGTGCCATCAGTGGGACAGTCCAAGAGACCCAGTACTTC,CAISGTVQETQYF
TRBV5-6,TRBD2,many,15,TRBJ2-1,TGTGCCAGCATCCAAGGCGGGGGGTCCTACAATGAGCAGTTCTTC,CASIQGGGSYNEQFF
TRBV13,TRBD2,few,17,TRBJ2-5,TGTGCCAGCAGCTTAGTCGGACTAGCGGGGGTTGAAGAGACCCAGTACTTC,CASSLVGLAGVEETQYF
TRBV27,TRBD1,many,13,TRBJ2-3,TGTGCCAGCAGCGACAGGGGGCTGGATACGCAGTATTTT,CASSDRGLDTQYF
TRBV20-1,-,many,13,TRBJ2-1,TGCAGTGCCCTGGGACGGCCCTACAATGAGCAGTTCTTC,CSALGRPYNEQFF
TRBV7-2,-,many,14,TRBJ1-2,TGTGCCAGCAGCGCCCCTCTGGAGGTCTATGGCTACACCTTC,CASSAPLEVYGYTF
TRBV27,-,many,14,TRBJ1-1,TGTGCCAGCAGTAGACAGCTTATGAACACTGAAGCTTTCTTT,CASSRQLMNTEAFF
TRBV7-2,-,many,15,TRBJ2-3,TGTGCCAGCAGCTTAGCAGGCGGTAGCGCAGATACGCAGTATTTT,CASSLAGGSADTQYF
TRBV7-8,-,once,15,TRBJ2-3,TGTGCCAGCAGCTTGCTTGGGGGGAACACAGATACGCAGTATTTT,CASSLLGGNTDTQYF
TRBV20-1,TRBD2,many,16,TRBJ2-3,TGCAGTGCCCTCCCCATAGCGGGCCTTAGCACAGATACGCAGTATTTT,CSALPIAGLSTDTQYF
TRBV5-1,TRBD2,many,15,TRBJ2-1,TGCGCCAGCAGCTCAACTAGCGGGGGAAACAATGAGCAGTTCTTC,CASSSTSGGNNEQFF
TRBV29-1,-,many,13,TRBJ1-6,TGCAGCGTTATAGGGCCCTATAATTCACCCCTCCACTTT,CSVIGPYNSPLHF
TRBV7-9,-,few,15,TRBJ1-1,TGTGCCAGCAGCTTTCTTGAGGCTTTGAACACTGAAGCTTTCTTT,CASSFLEALNTEAFF
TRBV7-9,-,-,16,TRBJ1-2,TGTGCCAGCAGCCCGAGCGGGGCCTTAGCTAACTATGGCTACACCTTC,CASSPSGALANYGYTF
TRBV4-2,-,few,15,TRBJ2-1,TGTGCCAGCAGCCAAAACCTCCGCTCCTACAATGAGCAGTTCTTC,CASSQNLRSYNEQFF
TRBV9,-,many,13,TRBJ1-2,TGTGCCAGCAGCGACAGGCCTAACTATGGCTACACCTTC,CASSDRPNYGYTF
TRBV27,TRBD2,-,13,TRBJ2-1,TGTGCCAGCAGTCTCGGGGGGGTTAGCGAGCAGTTCTTC,CASSLGGVSEQFF
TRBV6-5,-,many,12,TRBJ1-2,TGTGCCAGCAGTTACTCCGGGAACGTCTACACCTTC,CASSYSGNVYTF
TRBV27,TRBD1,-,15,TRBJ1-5,TGTGCCAGCAGTCCAATTTACAGGGGGCATCAGCCCCAGCATTTT,CASSPIYRGHQPQHF
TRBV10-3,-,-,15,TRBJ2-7,TGTGCCATCAGTGAGTCGGAGGGGGCCGAGGGAGAGCAGTACTTC,CAISESEGAEGEQYF
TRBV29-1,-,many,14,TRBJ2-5,TGCAGCGTTGAGGTTCCCACAGGGTGGGAGACCCAGTACTTC,CSVEVPTGWETQYF
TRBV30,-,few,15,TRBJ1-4,TGTGCCTCGGACGCCGACAGACCAACTAATGAAAAACTGTTTTTT,CASDADRPTNEKLFF
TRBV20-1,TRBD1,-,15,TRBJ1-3,TGCAGTGCTAGTTCCGGGACAGGGGCTGGAAACACCATATATTTT,CSASSGTGAGNTIYF
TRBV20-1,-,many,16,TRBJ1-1,TGCAGTGCTATGTATCGGACGAGGGGATTGAACACTGAAGCTTTCTTT,CSAMYRTRGLNTEAFF
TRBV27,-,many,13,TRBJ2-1,TGTGCCAGCAGTTTGGGTTTGGGCAATGAGCAGTTCTTC,CASSLGLGNEQFF
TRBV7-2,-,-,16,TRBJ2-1,TGTGCCAGCAGCCGCACTGCTTCCCGGGCTTACAATGAGCAGTTCTTC,CASSRTASRAYNEQFF
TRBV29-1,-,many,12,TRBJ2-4,TGCAGCGTTGGGCCAGGCGGGGACATTCAGTACTTC,CSVGPGGDIQYF
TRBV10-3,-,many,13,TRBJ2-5,TGTGCCATCAGCAGGGGTCAGTGGGAGACCCAGTACTTC,CAISRGQWETQYF
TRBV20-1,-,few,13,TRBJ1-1,TGCAGTGCTAGATGGCACGAGAACACTGAAGCTTTCTTT,CSARWHENTEAFF
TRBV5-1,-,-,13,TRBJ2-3,TGCGCCAGCAGCCTATGGACCACAGATACGCAGTATTTT,CASSLWTTDTQYF
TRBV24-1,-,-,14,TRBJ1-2,TGTGCCACCAGCCAGGGGAGCCGGGCGACGGGCTACACCTTC,CATSQGSRATGYTF
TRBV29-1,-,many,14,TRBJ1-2,TGCAGCGTTGTCGGGGGGGCGCTTGGCTATGGCTACACCTTC,CSVVGGALGYGYTF
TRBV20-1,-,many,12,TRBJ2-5,TGCAGTGCTAGGACTTCTGGATGGACCCAGTACTTC,CSARTSGWTQYF
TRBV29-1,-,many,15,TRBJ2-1,TGCAGCGTTGAGGAATGGATGAGCTCCTACAATGAGCAGTTCTTC,CSVEEWMSSYNEQFF
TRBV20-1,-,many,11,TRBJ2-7,TGCAGTGCCCCAAGGGGCTACGAGCAGTACTTC,CSAPRGYEQYF
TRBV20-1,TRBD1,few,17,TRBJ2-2,TGCAGTGCTAGAGATCATCAGGGGGCGGTAAAGACCGGGGAGCTGTTTTTT,CSARDHQGAVKTGELFF
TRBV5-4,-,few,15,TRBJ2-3,TGTGCCAGCAGCCCCCCCAACCCTAGCTTAGATACGCAGTATTTT,CASSPPNPSLDTQYF
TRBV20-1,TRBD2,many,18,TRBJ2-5,TGCAGTGCTAGACCACACGATATAGCGGGGGGGAGCCAAGAGACCCAGTACTTC,CSARPHDIAGGSQETQYF
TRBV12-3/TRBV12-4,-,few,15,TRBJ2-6,TGTGCCAGCAGTACGCAGGGTGCTGGGGCCAACGTCCTGACTTTC,CASSTQGAGANVLTF
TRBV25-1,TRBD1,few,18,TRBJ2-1,TGTGCCAGCAGTGAATCCCCGGGAAGCCAGGGGGCGAGGAATGAGCAGTTCTTC,CASSESPGSQGARNEQFF
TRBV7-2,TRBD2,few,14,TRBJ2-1,TGTGCCAGCAGCCCTCGGGGGGGGGCCCTTGAGCAGTTCTTC,CASSPRGGALEQFF
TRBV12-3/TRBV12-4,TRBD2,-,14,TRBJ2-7,TGTGCCAGCAGCCAACTAGCGTACTCCTACGAGCAGTACTTC,CASSQLAYSYEQYF
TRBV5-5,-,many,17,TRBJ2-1,TGTGCCAGCAGCTTACTACAGGGAACGTACTCCTACAATGAGCAGTTCTTC,CASSLLQGTYSYNEQFF
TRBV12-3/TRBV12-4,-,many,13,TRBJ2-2,TGTGCCAGCTCCTCTTCCAAAAGCGGGGAGCTGTTTTTT,CASSSSKSGELFF
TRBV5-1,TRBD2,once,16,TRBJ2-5,TGCGCCAGCAGCTTGGAACTAGCGGGACGCCAAGAGACCCAGTACTTC,CASSLELAGRQETQYF
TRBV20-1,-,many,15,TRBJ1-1,TGCAGTGCTAGAGATAGGGGTCCCAAAGGAACTGAAGCTTTCTTT,CSARDRGPKGTEAFF
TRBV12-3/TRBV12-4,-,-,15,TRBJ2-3,TGTGCCAGCAGAATCCTCGGGACTAGCACAGATACGCAGTATTTT,CASRILGTSTDTQYF
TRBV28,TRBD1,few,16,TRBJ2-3,TGTGCCAGCAGTTTTCCCTTAGGGACAGGTTCAAATACGCAGTATTTT,CASSFPLGTGSNTQYF
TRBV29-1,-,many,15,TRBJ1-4,TGCAGCGTTGCCTCGACACCGTCAACTAATGAAAAACTGTTTTTT,CSVASTPSTNEKLFF
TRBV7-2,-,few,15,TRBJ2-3,TGTGCCAGTACGTGGGACTCCTTAGGGGCAGATACGCAGTATTTT,CASTWDSLGADTQYF
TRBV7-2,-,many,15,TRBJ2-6,TGTGCCAGCAGCCACGGGGAAACTGGGGCCAACGTCCTGACTTTC,CASSHGETGANVLTF